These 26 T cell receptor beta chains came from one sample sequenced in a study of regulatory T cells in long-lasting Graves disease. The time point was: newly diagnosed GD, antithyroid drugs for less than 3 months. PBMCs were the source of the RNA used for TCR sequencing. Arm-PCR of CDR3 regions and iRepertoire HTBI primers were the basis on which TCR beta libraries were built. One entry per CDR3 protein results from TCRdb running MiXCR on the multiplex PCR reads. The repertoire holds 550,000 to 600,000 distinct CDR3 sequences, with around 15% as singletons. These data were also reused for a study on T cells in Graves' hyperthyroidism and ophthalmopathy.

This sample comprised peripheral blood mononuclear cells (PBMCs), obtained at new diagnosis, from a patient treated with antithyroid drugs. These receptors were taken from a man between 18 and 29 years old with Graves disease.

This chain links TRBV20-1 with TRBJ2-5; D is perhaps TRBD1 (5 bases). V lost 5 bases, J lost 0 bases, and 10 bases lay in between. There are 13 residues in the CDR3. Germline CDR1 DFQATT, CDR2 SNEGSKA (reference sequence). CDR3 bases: TGCAGTGCTTCTGGACAAGACCAAGAGACCCAGTACTTC. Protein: CSASGQDQETQYF.

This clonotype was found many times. In DNA form, the CDR3 reads TGTGCCAGCAGCGATGGGGGATACACTGAAGCTTTCTTT. Translated: CASSDGGYTEAFF. J is TRBJ1-1 and V is TRBV6-1; D perhaps matches TRBD1 (5 bases). Germline CDR1 and CDR2: MNHNS and SASEGT. Trimming took off 6 bases at V and 3 bases at J, with 11 bases between the two ends. CDR3 length equals 13 residues.

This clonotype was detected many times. CDR3 amino acids: CAWSPGQPETQYF. The DNA for the CDR3 is TGTGCCTGGAGCCCGGGACAACCAGAGACCCAGTACTTC. V gene TRBV30 combines with J gene TRBJ2-5; the D gene is possibly TRBD1 (6 bases). V was shortened by 3 bases and J by 4 bases, with 12 bases between the two germline ends. This CDR3 has 13 amino acids. The germline V gene has CDR1 GTSNPN and CDR2 SVGIG (reference sequence).

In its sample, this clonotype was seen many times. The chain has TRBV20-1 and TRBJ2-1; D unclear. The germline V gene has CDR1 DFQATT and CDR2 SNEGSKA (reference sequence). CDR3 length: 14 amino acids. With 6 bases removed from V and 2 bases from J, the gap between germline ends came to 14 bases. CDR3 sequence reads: CSASVGIAYNEQFF. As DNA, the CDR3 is TGCAGTGCGTCAGTAGGAATCGCCTACAATGAGCAGTTCTTC.

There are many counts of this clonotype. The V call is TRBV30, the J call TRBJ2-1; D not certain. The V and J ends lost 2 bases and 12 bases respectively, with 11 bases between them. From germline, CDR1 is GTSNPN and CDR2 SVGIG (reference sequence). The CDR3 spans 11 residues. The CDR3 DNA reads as TGTGCCTGGAGTCCCCCGGGCGGGCAGTTCTTC. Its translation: CAWSPPGGQFF.

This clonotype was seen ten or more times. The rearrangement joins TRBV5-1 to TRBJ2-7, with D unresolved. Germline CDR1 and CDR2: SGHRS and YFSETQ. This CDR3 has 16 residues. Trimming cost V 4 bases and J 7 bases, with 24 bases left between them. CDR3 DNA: TGCGCCAGCAGCAAGACCCGGGCCGAAATACACGAGGAGCAGTACTTC. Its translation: CASSKTRAEIHEEQYF.

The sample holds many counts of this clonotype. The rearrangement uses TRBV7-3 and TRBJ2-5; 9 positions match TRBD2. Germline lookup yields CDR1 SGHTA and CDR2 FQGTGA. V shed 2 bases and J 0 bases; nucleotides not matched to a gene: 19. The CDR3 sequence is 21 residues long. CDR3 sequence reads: CASSLAGPGLAHLGDQETQYF. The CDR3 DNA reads TGTGCCAGCAGCTTAGCGGGACCGGGACTAGCCCACCTGGGGGACCAAGAGACCCAGTACTTC.

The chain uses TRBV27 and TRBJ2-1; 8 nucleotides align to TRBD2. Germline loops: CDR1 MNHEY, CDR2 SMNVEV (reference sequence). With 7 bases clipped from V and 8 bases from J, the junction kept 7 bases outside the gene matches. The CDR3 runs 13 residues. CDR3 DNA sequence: TGTGCCAGCATGAGCGGGAGACTCCATGAGCAGTTCTTC. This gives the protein CASMSGRLHEQFF.

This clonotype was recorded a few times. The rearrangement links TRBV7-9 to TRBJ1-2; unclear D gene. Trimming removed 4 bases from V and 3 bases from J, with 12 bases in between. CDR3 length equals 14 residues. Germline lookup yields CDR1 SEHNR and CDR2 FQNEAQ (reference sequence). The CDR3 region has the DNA TGTGCCAGCAGCTCACCGACCGCGCACTATGGCTACACCTTC. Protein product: CASSSPTAHYGYTF.

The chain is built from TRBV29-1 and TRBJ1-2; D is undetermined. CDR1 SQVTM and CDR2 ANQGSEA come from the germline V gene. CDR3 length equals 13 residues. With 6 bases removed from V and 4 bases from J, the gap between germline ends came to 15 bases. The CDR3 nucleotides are TGCAGCGTCGAGACCGTGGATGGCTATGGCTACACCTTC. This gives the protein CSVETVDGYGYTF.

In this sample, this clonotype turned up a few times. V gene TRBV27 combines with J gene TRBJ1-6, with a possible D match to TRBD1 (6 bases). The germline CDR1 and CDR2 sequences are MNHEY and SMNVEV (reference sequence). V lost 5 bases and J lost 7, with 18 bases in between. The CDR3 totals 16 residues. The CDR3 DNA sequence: TGTGCCAGCAGTGCCAGCACAGGGCGTGGAAATTCACCCCTCCACTTT. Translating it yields CASSASTGRGNSPLHF.

The CDR3: CASGPTGGRNTIYF. The CDR3 nucleotides read TGTGCCAGCGGTCCGACAGGGGGTAGAAACACCATATATTTT. The chain has TRBV6-1 and TRBJ1-3; the match to TRBD1 covers 9 bases. The germline CDR1 and CDR2 sequences are MNHNS and SASEGT. The junction had 7 bases not matched to a gene; V was cut back by 8 bases and J by 5 bases. The CDR3 consists of 14 residues.

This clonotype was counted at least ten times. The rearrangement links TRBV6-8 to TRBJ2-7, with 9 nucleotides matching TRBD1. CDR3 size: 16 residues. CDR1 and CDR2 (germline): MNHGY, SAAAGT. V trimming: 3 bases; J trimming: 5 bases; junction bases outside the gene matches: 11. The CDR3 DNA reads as TGTGCCAGCAGTTATTTCACAGGGGGCGCGTACAACGAGCAGTACTTC. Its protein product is CASSYFTGGAYNEQYF.

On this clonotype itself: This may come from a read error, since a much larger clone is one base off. The CDR3 nucleotides are TGTGCCAGCAGTTCCACAGGGGTCGGGGCCAACGTCCTGATTTTC. Translating it yields CASSSTGVGANVLIF. The V gene is TRBV12-3 or TRBV12-4, the J gene TRBJ2-6, with TRBD1 matching 7 bases. The CDR3 length is 15 residues.

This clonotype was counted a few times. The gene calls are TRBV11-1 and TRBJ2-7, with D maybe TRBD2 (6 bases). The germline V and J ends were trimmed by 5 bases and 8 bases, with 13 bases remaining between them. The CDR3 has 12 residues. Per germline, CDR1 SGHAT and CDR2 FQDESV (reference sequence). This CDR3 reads CASSIRDSQQYF. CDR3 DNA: TGTGCCAGCAGCATCCGGGACTCCCAGCAGTACTTC. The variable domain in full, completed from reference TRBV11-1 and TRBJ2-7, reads EAEVAQSPRYKITEKSQAVAFWCDPISGHATLYWYRQILGQGPELLVQFQDESVVDDSQLPKDRFSAERLKGVDSTLKIQPAELGDSAMYLCASSIRDSQQYFGPGTRLTVT.

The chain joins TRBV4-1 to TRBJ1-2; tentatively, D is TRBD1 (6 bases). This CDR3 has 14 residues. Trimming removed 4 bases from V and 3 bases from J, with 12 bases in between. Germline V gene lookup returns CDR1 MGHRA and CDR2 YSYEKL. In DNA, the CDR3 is TGCGCCAGCAGCCCTCCGGGGGGGCACTATGGCTACACCTTC. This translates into CASSPPGGHYGYTF.

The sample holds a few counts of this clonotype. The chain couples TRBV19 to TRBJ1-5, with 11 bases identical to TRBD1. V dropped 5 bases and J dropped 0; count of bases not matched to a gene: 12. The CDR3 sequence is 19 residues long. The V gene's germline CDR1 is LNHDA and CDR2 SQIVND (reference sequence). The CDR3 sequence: CASSPRTGGGIHSNQPQHF. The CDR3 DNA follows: TGTGCCAGTAGTCCACGGACAGGGGGCGGAATACATAGCAATCAGCCCCAGCATTTT.

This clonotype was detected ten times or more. As DNA, the CDR3 is TGCAGTGCTCCTGGACTTTTCCAAGAGACCCAGTACTTC. Residues: CSAPGLFQETQYF. The chain recombines TRBV20-1 with TRBJ2-5; possibly TRBD2 for D (5 bases). V lost 5 bases and J 1 base, leaving 11 bases between the germline ends. Germline CDR1 is DFQATT and CDR2 is SNEGSKA (reference sequence). This CDR3 has 13 residues.

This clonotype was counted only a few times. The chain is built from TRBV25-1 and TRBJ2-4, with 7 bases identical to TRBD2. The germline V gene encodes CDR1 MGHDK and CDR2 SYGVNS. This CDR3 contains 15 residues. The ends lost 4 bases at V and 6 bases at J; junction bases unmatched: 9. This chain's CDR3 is CASSVRGGRSNIQYF. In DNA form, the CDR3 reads TGTGCCAGCAGTGTGCGCGGCGGGAGATCAAACATTCAGTACTTC.

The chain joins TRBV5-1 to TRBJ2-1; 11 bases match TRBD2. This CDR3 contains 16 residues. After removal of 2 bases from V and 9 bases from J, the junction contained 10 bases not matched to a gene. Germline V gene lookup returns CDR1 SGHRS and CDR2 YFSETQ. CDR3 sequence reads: CASSFSGRAMGSEQFF. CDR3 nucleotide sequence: TGCGCCAGCAGCTTTAGCGGGAGGGCCATGGGAAGTGAGCAGTTCTTC.

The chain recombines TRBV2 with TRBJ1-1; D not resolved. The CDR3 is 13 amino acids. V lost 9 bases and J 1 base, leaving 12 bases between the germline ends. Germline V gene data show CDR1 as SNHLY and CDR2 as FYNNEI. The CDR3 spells CARRRMENTEAFF. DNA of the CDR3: TGTGCCAGACGAAGAATGGAGAACACTGAAGCTTTCTTT.

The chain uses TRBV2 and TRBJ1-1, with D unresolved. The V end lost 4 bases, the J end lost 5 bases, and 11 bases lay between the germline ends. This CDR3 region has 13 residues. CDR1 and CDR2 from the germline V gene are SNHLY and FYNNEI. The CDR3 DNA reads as TGTGCCAGCAGTGGTTCAGGAAAGACTGAAGCTTTCTTT. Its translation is CASSGSGKTEAFF.

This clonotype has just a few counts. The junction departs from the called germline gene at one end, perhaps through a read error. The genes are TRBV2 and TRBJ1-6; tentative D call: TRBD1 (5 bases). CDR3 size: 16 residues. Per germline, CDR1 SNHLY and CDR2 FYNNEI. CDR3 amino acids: CASSQILQGGGSPLHF. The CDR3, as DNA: TGCGCCAGCAGCCAAATCCTCCAGGGAGGAGGATCACCCCTCCACTTT.

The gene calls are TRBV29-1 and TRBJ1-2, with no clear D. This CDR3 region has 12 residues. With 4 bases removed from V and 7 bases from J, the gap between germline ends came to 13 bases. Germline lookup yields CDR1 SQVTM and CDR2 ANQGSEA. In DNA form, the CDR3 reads TGCAGCGTTGTCCGCAAGGCAGGTGGCTACACCTTC. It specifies CSVVRKAGGYTF.

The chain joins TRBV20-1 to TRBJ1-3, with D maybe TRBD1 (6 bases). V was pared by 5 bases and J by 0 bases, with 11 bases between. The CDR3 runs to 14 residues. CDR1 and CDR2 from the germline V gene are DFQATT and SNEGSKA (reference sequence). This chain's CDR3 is CSAQGITSGNTIYF. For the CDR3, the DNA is TGCAGTGCTCAGGGGATAACCTCTGGAAACACCATATATTTT.

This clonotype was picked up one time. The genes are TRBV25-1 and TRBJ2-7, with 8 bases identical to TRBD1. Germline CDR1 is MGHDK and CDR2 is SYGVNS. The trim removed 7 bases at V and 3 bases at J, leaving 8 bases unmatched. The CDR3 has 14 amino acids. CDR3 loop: CASTTGGPFYEQYF. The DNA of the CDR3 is TGTGCCAGCACAACAGGGGGTCCGTTCTACGAGCAGTACTTC.